This TCR beta chain was profiled in a study of T cells in women clearing cervical HPV infection. Study context: Blood came at first lesion visit for cases, post-clearance for controls.

Study-level findings and limits: CIN3+ cases had significantly higher TCR repertoire richness than controls, but evenness did not differ. It is unknown whether associations predate infection; no effector/memory or HPV-specific sorting.

The CDR3 extends over 15 amino acids. Per germline, CDR1 ENHRY and CDR2 SYGVKD. V was cut by 2 bases and J by 5 bases, with 13 bases left in between. For this clone: Its antigen is currently unknown. Coverage ceases 3 residues before the CDR3 finishes, and the germline J gene fills in the end.

TCR beta CDR3 amplified by multiplex PCR from about 1,100 ng genomic DNA. Clones were read by immunoSEQ multiplex PCR, and TCRdb kept only the in-frame ones, dropping some. The table lists approximately 44,000 clones. The clonotype originates from a woman between 18 and 70 years old with a cervical HPV16 infection that either progressed to CIN3+ or cleared (not recorded which). This chain joins TRBV10-3 and TRBJ2-1, with D maybe TRBD2 (6 bases). Input material: blood buffy coat. The part of the CDR3 DNA that was read is TGTGCCATCAGTGAGCGGCGGGAATCGGACAATGAG. It yields the protein CAISERRESDNE. Given in full, the CDR3 is CAISERRESDNEQFF.